Listed below are T cell receptor beta chains from one sample, sequenced in a study of blood T cell repertoires in COVID-19. The protocol was immunoSEQ multiplex PCR, while the TCRdb copy is restricted to in-frame clones and leaves out a portion. The table has about 210,000 clones, about 92% seen once. The source material was peripheral blood. Source of these receptors: a man aged 30 to 39 with acute or convalescent COVID-19. Each CDR3 is given with its conserved first and last residue. A D gene is named only where the DNA matches it firmly. Size tells how often a clone was seen (once, few, many) or the class of an expanded clone, and some rows leave it out.

J gene: TRBJ2-1; D gene: -; clone size: -; CDR3 length: 15; V gene: TRBV7-3; CDR3 DNA: TGTGCCAGCAGCAAGACAAGGAATTTTCCTCATGAGCAGTTCTTC; CDR3 protein: CASSKTRNFPHEQFF
J gene: TRBJ2-1; D gene: TRBD2; clone size: -; CDR3 length: 16; V gene: TRBV27; CDR3 DNA: TGTGCCAGCAACCCTAGCGGGGGGGCCTCCTACAATGAGCAGTTCTTC; CDR3 protein: CASNPSGGASYNEQFF
J gene: TRBJ2-3; D gene: TRBD2; clone size: -; CDR3 length: 15; V gene: TRBV30; CDR3 DNA: TGTGCCTGGAGTACCGGGACTAGCGGGAGAGATACGCAGTATTTT; CDR3 protein: CAWSTGTSGRDTQYF
J gene: TRBJ1-1; D gene: TRBD1; clone size: -; CDR3 length: 16; V gene: TRBV9; CDR3 DNA: TGTGCCAGCAGCCTTCACCGGGACAGCCAAAACACTGAAGCTTTCTTT; CDR3 protein: CASSLHRDSQNTEAFF
J gene: TRBJ2-7; D gene: -; clone size: -; CDR3 length: 14; V gene: TRBV30; CDR3 DNA: TGTGCCTGGACAAGTCAACCTACAGGTGGCGAGCAGTACTTC; CDR3 protein: CAWTSQPTGGEQYF
J gene: TRBJ1-2; D gene: TRBD1; clone size: -; CDR3 length: 16; V gene: TRBV3-1/TRBV3-2; CDR3 DNA: TGTGCCAGCAGCCCTCTTGACCGGGACAGTACATATGGCTACACCTTC; CDR3 protein: CASSPLDRDSTYGYTF
J gene: TRBJ1-1; D gene: -; clone size: -; CDR3 length: 11; V gene: TRBV21-1; CDR3 DNA: TGTGCCAGCGGGGCTTCAGGTGAAGCTTTCTTT; CDR3 protein: CASGASGEAFF
J gene: TRBJ2-5; D gene: TRBD2; clone size: -; CDR3 length: 14; V gene: TRBV7-2; CDR3 DNA: TGTGCCAGCAGTTGGGGGAGGGCCGGCGGGACCCAGTACTTC; CDR3 protein: CASSWGRAGGTQYF
J gene: TRBJ1-1; D gene: -; clone size: -; CDR3 length: 12; V gene: TRBV9; CDR3 DNA: TGTGCCAGCAGCGTAGACCAGAATGAAGCTTTCTTT; CDR3 protein: CASSVDQNEAFF
J gene: TRBJ1-6; D gene: -; clone size: -; CDR3 length: 16; V gene: TRBV4-2; CDR3 DNA: TGTGCCAGCAGCCAAGACGGGACAAGAGGAGGATCACCCCTCCACTTT; CDR3 protein: CASSQDGTRGGSPLHF
J gene: TRBJ2-1; D gene: -; clone size: once; CDR3 length: 16; V gene: TRBV9; CDR3 DNA: TGTGCCAGCAGCGTAGGGACTACCAGCTCCTACAATGAGCAGTTCTTC; CDR3 protein: CASSVGTTSSYNEQFF
J gene: TRBJ2-7; D gene: TRBD1; clone size: once; CDR3 length: 17; V gene: TRBV9; CDR3 DNA: TGTGCCAGCAGCGTAGGTACCGGACAGGGAAGTATCCACGAGCAGTACTTC; CDR3 protein: CASSVGTGQGSIHEQYF
J gene: TRBJ2-3; D gene: TRBD1; clone size: -; CDR3 length: 16; V gene: TRBV30; CDR3 DNA: TGTGCCTGGAGTGTTGATTATACAGGGGCCACGGATACGCAGTATTTT; CDR3 protein: CAWSVDYTGATDTQYF
J gene: TRBJ2-7; D gene: -; clone size: -; CDR3 length: 17; V gene: TRBV23-1; CDR3 DNA: TGCGCCAGCAGTCAATTCCTGCTAGGACAGCGAACCTACGAGCAGTACTTC; CDR3 protein: CASSQFLLGQRTYEQYF
J gene: TRBJ1-4; D gene: -; clone size: -; CDR3 length: 18; V gene: TRBV27; CDR3 DNA: TGTGCCAGCAGTTTAACCATTATCGGGGTTCTCAGTAATGAAAAACTGTTTTTT; CDR3 protein: CASSLTIIGVLSNEKLFF
J gene: TRBJ1-1; D gene: TRBD1; clone size: -; CDR3 length: 14; V gene: TRBV28; CDR3 DNA: TGTGCCAGCAGCCCAGGCGGGACAGAAGGTGCAGCTTTCTTT; CDR3 protein: CASSPGGTEGAAFF
J gene: TRBJ1-1; D gene: -; clone size: -; CDR3 length: 16; V gene: TRBV29-1; CDR3 DNA: TGCAGCGTCGGACCGGCGACAGCGTCAATGAACACTGAAGCTTTCTTT; CDR3 protein: CSVGPATASMNTEAFF
J gene: TRBJ1-1; D gene: -; clone size: -; CDR3 length: 13; V gene: TRBV5-5; CDR3 DNA: TGTGCCAGCAGCTTGGGGCAGCGGACTGAAGCTTTCTTT; CDR3 protein: CASSLGQRTEAFF
J gene: TRBJ2-5; D gene: -; clone size: -; CDR3 length: 13; V gene: TRBV7-3; CDR3 DNA: TGTGCCAGCAGCTATGGGCCCTCAGAGACCCAGTACTTC; CDR3 protein: CASSYGPSETQYF
J gene: TRBJ2-6; D gene: TRBD1; clone size: -; CDR3 length: 16; V gene: TRBV5-1; CDR3 DNA: TGCGCCAGCAGACGACAGGGCGGTCCTGGGGCCAACGTCCTGACTTTC; CDR3 protein: CASRRQGGPGANVLTF
J gene: TRBJ1-2; D gene: -; clone size: -; CDR3 length: 11; V gene: TRBV6-4; CDR3 DNA: TGTGCCAGCAGGAGGGTTTATGGCTACACCTTC; CDR3 protein: CASRRVYGYTF
J gene: TRBJ1-4; D gene: -; clone size: few; CDR3 length: 15; V gene: TRBV19; CDR3 DNA: TGTGCCAGTAGTGGAACTGCGGCGACTAATGAAAAACTGTTTTTT; CDR3 protein: CASSGTAATNEKLFF
J gene: TRBJ1-2; D gene: TRBD1; clone size: -; CDR3 length: 15; V gene: TRBV5-6; CDR3 DNA: TGTGCCAGCAGCTTATTCGGACAGGGCGGCTATGGCTACACCTTC; CDR3 protein: CASSLFGQGGYGYTF